These T cell receptor beta chains were read from a single sample in a study of cytomegalovirus exposure and HLA in healthy donors. Produced via immunoSEQ multiplex PCR; TCRdb's table is partial and in-frame only. This table holds 120,000 to 150,000 clones, 65% to 85% found once. The sequencing input was PBMCs. These receptor sequences come from a male donor in good health and CMV-seronegative. CDR3s include the opening cysteine and the closing phenylalanine or tryptophan. The D gene is left open where the match is weak. Clone size is not always given. Where it is, it says once, few, many or a class for expanded clones.

v_call: TRBV4-1; j_call: TRBJ1-1; d_call: TRBD1; clone_size: -; cdr3_nt: TGCGCCAGCAGCCAAGGAGGGGGCATTACTGAAGCTTTCTTT; cdr3_aa: CASSQGGGITEAFF
v_call: TRBV21-1; j_call: TRBJ2-3; d_call: -; clone_size: -; cdr3_nt: TGTGCCAGCAGCAGGGTGGCTAGCGGGAGGGCCCAAGATACGCAGTATTTT; cdr3_aa: CASSRVASGRAQDTQYF
v_call: TRBV6-6; j_call: TRBJ1-1; d_call: -; clone_size: -; cdr3_nt: TGTGCCAGCAGATACTCGGCGGCAGAGACTGAAGCTTTCTTT; cdr3_aa: CASRYSAAETEAFF
v_call: TRBV7-3; j_call: TRBJ2-3; d_call: -; clone_size: -; cdr3_nt: TGTGCCAGCAGCTTAACGGGGTCAGGGCCAGATACGCAGTATTTT; cdr3_aa: CASSLTGSGPDTQYF
v_call: TRBV9; j_call: TRBJ2-7; d_call: TRBD2; clone_size: -; cdr3_nt: TGTGCCAGCAGCGTAGACCCCAGCGGGAGAGCCTACGAGCAGTACTTC; cdr3_aa: CASSVDPSGRAYEQYF
v_call: TRBV4-2; j_call: TRBJ1-5; d_call: -; clone_size: -; cdr3_nt: TGTGCCAGCAGCTTATCTCCCAAGAGAAATCAGCCCCAGCATTTT; cdr3_aa: CASSLSPKRNQPQHF
v_call: TRBV5-1; j_call: TRBJ2-7; d_call: -; clone_size: -; cdr3_nt: TGCGCCAGCAGCTTGGCGGGACTCCCTGCCTACGAGCAGTACTTC; cdr3_aa: CASSLAGLPAYEQYF
v_call: TRBV28; j_call: TRBJ1-5; d_call: TRBD1; clone_size: -; cdr3_nt: TGTGCCAGCAGTCCCCCGGACAGGGCGCCCCAGCATTTT; cdr3_aa: CASSPPDRAPQHF
v_call: TRBV6-5; j_call: TRBJ2-1; d_call: TRBD1; clone_size: -; cdr3_nt: TGTGCCAGCAGTAACGGACAGGGGGTCACTGAGCAGTTCTTC; cdr3_aa: CASSNGQGVTEQFF
v_call: TRBV5-1; j_call: TRBJ2-7; d_call: TRBD2; clone_size: -; cdr3_nt: TGCGCCAGCAGCTTGGATCAGCGGGGGGCCCCCTACGAGCAGTACTTC; cdr3_aa: CASSLDQRGAPYEQYF
v_call: TRBV11-2; j_call: TRBJ2-3; d_call: TRBD2; clone_size: -; cdr3_nt: TGTGCCAGCAGCTTAAGGGGACTAGCGACAGATACGCAGTATTTT; cdr3_aa: CASSLRGLATDTQYF
v_call: TRBV6-5; j_call: TRBJ2-5; d_call: -; clone_size: -; cdr3_nt: TGTGCCGCCGCGAGAGGGGGGGTCCAAGAGACCCAGTACTTC; cdr3_aa: CAAARGGVQETQYF
v_call: TRBV6-5; j_call: TRBJ1-5; d_call: TRBD1; clone_size: -; cdr3_nt: TGTGCCAGCAGTTACCTGGGGACAGGGGATCAGCCCCAGCATTTT; cdr3_aa: CASSYLGTGDQPQHF
v_call: TRBV29-1; j_call: TRBJ1-3; d_call: TRBD1; clone_size: -; cdr3_nt: TGCAGCGTTCAGGCAGGGACAGTGGGGTCTGGAAACACCATATATTTT; cdr3_aa: CSVQAGTVGSGNTIYF
v_call: TRBV27; j_call: TRBJ1-5; d_call: -; clone_size: once; cdr3_nt: TGTGCCAGCGCTCGGGTCTTGGGTCAGCCCCAGCATTTT; cdr3_aa: CASARVLGQPQHF
v_call: TRBV30; j_call: TRBJ1-1; d_call: -; clone_size: -; cdr3_nt: TGTAGTGCGCGGTGGGAGGCTGAAGCTTTCTTT; cdr3_aa: CSARWEAEAFF
v_call: TRBV18; j_call: TRBJ1-4; d_call: -; clone_size: -; cdr3_nt: TGTGCCAGCTCACGGGGGCGGGATGAAAAACTGTTTTTT; cdr3_aa: CASSRGRDEKLFF
v_call: TRBV7-2; j_call: TRBJ2-5; d_call: -; clone_size: -; cdr3_nt: TGTGCCAGCTTGGGCGTAGGTCAAGAGACCCAGTACTTC; cdr3_aa: CASLGVGQETQYF
v_call: TRBV11-2; j_call: TRBJ2-1; d_call: TRBD1; clone_size: once; cdr3_nt: TGTGCCAGCAGCCTTATCTCAGGGGGCGCGTTACGCAATGAGCAGTTCTTC; cdr3_aa: CASSLISGGALRNEQFF
v_call: TRBV5-8; j_call: TRBJ1-1; d_call: -; clone_size: -; cdr3_nt: TGTGCCAGCAGCCGGGGGGGGCTCGAGGTTGCGCCTGAAGCTTTCTTT; cdr3_aa: CASSRGGLEVAPEAFF
v_call: TRBV6-6; j_call: TRBJ2-7; d_call: -; clone_size: -; cdr3_nt: TGTGCCAGCAGTTACTCGCGTGAGGGTTCCTACGAGCAGTACTTC; cdr3_aa: CASSYSREGSYEQYF
v_call: TRBV5-6; j_call: TRBJ2-5; d_call: TRBD2; clone_size: -; cdr3_nt: TGTGCCAGCAGCTTGGTACGGCGGGAGGACCAAGAGACCCAGTACTTC; cdr3_aa: CASSLVRREDQETQYF
v_call: TRBV29-1; j_call: TRBJ2-5; d_call: TRBD1; clone_size: -; cdr3_nt: TGCAGCCTCTGGACAGGAACTTCACAAGAGACCCAGTACTTC; cdr3_aa: CSLWTGTSQETQYF
v_call: TRBV4-3; j_call: TRBJ2-1; d_call: -; clone_size: -; cdr3_nt: TGCGCCAGCAGCCAAGACGGGGCAGGGCGGGACGAGCAGTTCTTC; cdr3_aa: CASSQDGAGRDEQFF
v_call: TRBV19; j_call: TRBJ1-5; d_call: -; clone_size: -; cdr3_nt: TGTGCCAGTAGTAAGGGGAACAGCAATCAGCCCCAGCATTTT; cdr3_aa: CASSKGNSNQPQHF
v_call: TRBV27; j_call: TRBJ2-3; d_call: -; clone_size: -; cdr3_nt: TGTGCCAGCAGTTTAATGTTTGGAGGGAACGAGGATACGCAGTATTTT; cdr3_aa: CASSLMFGGNEDTQYF
v_call: TRBV7-9; j_call: TRBJ2-7; d_call: -; clone_size: -; cdr3_nt: TGTGCCAGCAGCTTAGACAACTACGAGCAGTACTTC; cdr3_aa: CASSLDNYEQYF
v_call: TRBV4-1; j_call: TRBJ1-1; d_call: -; clone_size: -; cdr3_nt: TGCGCCAGCAGCAACTCAGGAGCGGGGCTAGGTGAAGCTTTCTTT; cdr3_aa: CASSNSGAGLGEAFF
v_call: TRBV27; j_call: TRBJ2-1; d_call: TRBD2; clone_size: -; cdr3_nt: TGTGCCAGCAGTTTAGGTCTGGGACTAGCGGGGGGGCAGAGCAACTGGGGCAATGAGCAGTTCTTC; cdr3_aa: CASSLGLGLAGGQSNWGNEQFF
v_call: TRBV5-6; j_call: TRBJ1-4; d_call: TRBD1; clone_size: once; cdr3_nt: TGTGCCAGCAGCTTGGCACGGGACAGGGGGCCCAAAGAAAAACTGTTTTTT; cdr3_aa: CASSLARDRGPKEKLFF
v_call: TRBV5-6; j_call: TRBJ1-1; d_call: TRBD1; clone_size: -; cdr3_nt: TGTGCCAGCAGCTCACCGGGACAGCCAACACGCCCTGAAGCTTTCTTT; cdr3_aa: CASSSPGQPTRPEAFF
v_call: TRBV7-9; j_call: TRBJ2-3; d_call: TRBD2; clone_size: -; cdr3_nt: TGTGCCAGCAGCGGGACTAGCGGGGGGGTGTTGGCAGATACGCAGTATTTT; cdr3_aa: CASSGTSGGVLADTQYF
v_call: TRBV29-1; j_call: TRBJ2-1; d_call: -; clone_size: -; cdr3_nt: TGCAGCCCCTGTACGGGGAGCTCCTACAATGAGCAGTTCTTC; cdr3_aa: CSPCTGSSYNEQFF
v_call: TRBV7-9; j_call: TRBJ2-7; d_call: -; clone_size: -; cdr3_nt: TGTGCCAGCAGCTTCGGACAGTGGGTCCCCTACGAGCAGTACTTC; cdr3_aa: CASSFGQWVPYEQYF
v_call: TRBV2; j_call: TRBJ2-7; d_call: TRBD1; clone_size: -; cdr3_nt: TGTGCCAGCAGGGGACAGTTCGCCTACGAGCAGTACTTC; cdr3_aa: CASRGQFAYEQYF
v_call: TRBV28; j_call: TRBJ1-1; d_call: TRBD1; clone_size: -; cdr3_nt: TGTGCCAGCAGTCCCTCCGGGACAGGGGCCACTGAAGCTTTCTTT; cdr3_aa: CASSPSGTGATEAFF
v_call: TRBV29-1; j_call: TRBJ1-5; d_call: TRBD1; clone_size: -; cdr3_nt: TGCAGCGTTGAGGGACAGGGAGGCCAGCCCCAGCATTTT; cdr3_aa: CSVEGQGGQPQHF
v_call: TRBV15; j_call: TRBJ1-4; d_call: -; clone_size: -; cdr3_nt: TGTGCCACCAGCAGAGAATCGGCGCGCGGCCTTGAAAAACTGTTTTTT; cdr3_aa: CATSRESARGLEKLFF
v_call: TRBV4-1; j_call: TRBJ2-2; d_call: -; clone_size: -; cdr3_nt: TGCGCCAGCAGCCGACTAGAAGGTGGAGGCACCGGGGAGCTGTTTTTT; cdr3_aa: CASSRLEGGGTGELFF
v_call: TRBV15; j_call: TRBJ2-5; d_call: TRBD2; clone_size: -; cdr3_nt: TGTGCCACCAGCAGAGCTTCCTCGTGGGGGGGCCAAGAGACCCAGTACTTC; cdr3_aa: CATSRASSWGGQETQYF
v_call: TRBV30; j_call: TRBJ1-1; d_call: -; clone_size: -; cdr3_nt: TGTGCCTGGGCAGCCGGGACAATGGGATGGAACACTGAAGCTTTCTTT; cdr3_aa: CAWAAGTMGWNTEAFF
v_call: TRBV13; j_call: TRBJ1-2; d_call: TRBD1; clone_size: -; cdr3_nt: TGTGCCAGCAGCACCTTGACAGGGCCCGCCTGGGGCTACACCTTC; cdr3_aa: CASSTLTGPAWGYTF
v_call: TRBV7-2; j_call: TRBJ1-3; d_call: -; clone_size: -; cdr3_nt: TGTGCCAGCAGCTTGAGTCGGGGGGACCCTGGAAACACCATATATTTT; cdr3_aa: CASSLSRGDPGNTIYF
v_call: TRBV18; j_call: TRBJ2-7; d_call: TRBD2; clone_size: -; cdr3_nt: TGTGCCAGCTCACCCCTCAGGGCGGCTAGCGGGAGGGCCCGGAACGAGCAGTACTTC; cdr3_aa: CASSPLRAASGRARNEQYF
v_call: TRBV6-1; j_call: TRBJ1-5; d_call: -; clone_size: few; cdr3_nt: TGTGCCAGCAGTGAGAACAGGGCGAGCAATCAGCCCCAGCATTTT; cdr3_aa: CASSENRASNQPQHF
v_call: TRBV7-9; j_call: TRBJ2-5; d_call: -; clone_size: few; cdr3_nt: TGTGCCAGCAGCTTAGAGCGGTCACAAGAGACCCAGTACTTC; cdr3_aa: CASSLERSQETQYF
v_call: TRBV27; j_call: TRBJ2-1; d_call: -; clone_size: -; cdr3_nt: TGTGCCAGCAGCAAAGTTGGCCCCTACAATGAGCAGTTCTTC; cdr3_aa: CASSKVGPYNEQFF
v_call: TRBV7-6; j_call: TRBJ2-3; d_call: TRBD1; clone_size: -; cdr3_nt: TGTGCCAGCAGCCTCCCACAGGGGGGAAGAGATACGCAGTATTTT; cdr3_aa: CASSLPQGGRDTQYF
v_call: TRBV28; j_call: TRBJ1-2; d_call: -; clone_size: -; cdr3_nt: TGTGCCAGCAGTTTAGGTCCACCGACTGGATATGGGGGCTACACCTTC; cdr3_aa: CASSLGPPTGYGGYTF
v_call: TRBV29-1; j_call: TRBJ1-2; d_call: -; clone_size: -; cdr3_nt: TGCAGCGTTCGGACGGACTTCTATGGCTACACCTTC; cdr3_aa: CSVRTDFYGYTF
v_call: TRBV9; j_call: TRBJ2-1; d_call: TRBD1; clone_size: -; cdr3_nt: TGTGCCAGCAGCGTGAGCGGACAGGGTATTTTCAATGAGCAGTTCTTC; cdr3_aa: CASSVSGQGIFNEQFF
v_call: TRBV18; j_call: TRBJ1-2; d_call: TRBD1; clone_size: -; cdr3_nt: TGTGCCAGCTCACCACAGGGGGCAAACTATGGCTACACCTTC; cdr3_aa: CASSPQGANYGYTF
v_call: TRBV5-6; j_call: TRBJ2-2; d_call: TRBD2; clone_size: -; cdr3_nt: TGTGCCAGCAGCTTCCGCGCGGGAGCGAGCACCGGGGAGCTGTTTTTT; cdr3_aa: CASSFRAGASTGELFF
v_call: TRBV6-1; j_call: TRBJ2-7; d_call: -; clone_size: -; cdr3_nt: TGTGCCAGCAGTGAATCTGAGTTAACGATCTACGAGCAGTACTTC; cdr3_aa: CASSESELTIYEQYF
v_call: TRBV13; j_call: TRBJ1-4; d_call: TRBD1; clone_size: -; cdr3_nt: TGTGCCAGCAGCTTAGGGGGACAGCTAAATGAAAAACTGTTTTTT; cdr3_aa: CASSLGGQLNEKLFF